The sample holds one count of the clone carrying this T cell receptor (beta chain). TCRdb's table, derived via immunoSEQ multiplex PCR, lists solely in-frame clones and lacks some. The sample holds 75,000 to 100,000 clones, 80% to 90% seen once. This record comes from a study of OX40 agonist ivuxolimab in advanced cancers. CDR3 length: 16 amino acids. V lost 0 bases to trimming and J lost 4 bases; unmatched junction nucleotides: 5. Germline assignment: CDR1 SGHTA and CDR2 FQGNSA. Specimen: CD4+ or CD8+ T cells sorted from blood, collected in a trial of the OX40 agonist ivuxolimab. This TCR came from an adult with an advanced solid tumor such as melanoma, head and neck, liver or kidney cancer. The V and J genes are TRBV7-2 and TRBJ2-3; TRBD2 aligns across 9 bases. The CDR3 nucleotides read TGTGCCAGCAGCTTAGCGTTGGCGGGGGGGGCAGATACGCAGTATTTT. Encoded protein: CASSLALAGGADTQYF.